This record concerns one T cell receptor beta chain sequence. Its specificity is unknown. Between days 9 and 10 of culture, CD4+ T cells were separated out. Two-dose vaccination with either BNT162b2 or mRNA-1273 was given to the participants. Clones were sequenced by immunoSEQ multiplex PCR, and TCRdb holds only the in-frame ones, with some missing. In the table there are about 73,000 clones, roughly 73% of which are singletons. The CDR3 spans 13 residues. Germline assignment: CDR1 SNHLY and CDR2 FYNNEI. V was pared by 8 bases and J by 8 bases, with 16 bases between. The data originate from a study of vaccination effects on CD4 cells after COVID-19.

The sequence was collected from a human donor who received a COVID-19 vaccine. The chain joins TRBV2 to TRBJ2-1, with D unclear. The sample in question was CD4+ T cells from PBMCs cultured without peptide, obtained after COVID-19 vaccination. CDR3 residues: CASSKGAWDEQFF. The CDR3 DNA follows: TGTGCCAGCTCAAAGGGCGCTTGGGATGAGCAGTTCTTC.